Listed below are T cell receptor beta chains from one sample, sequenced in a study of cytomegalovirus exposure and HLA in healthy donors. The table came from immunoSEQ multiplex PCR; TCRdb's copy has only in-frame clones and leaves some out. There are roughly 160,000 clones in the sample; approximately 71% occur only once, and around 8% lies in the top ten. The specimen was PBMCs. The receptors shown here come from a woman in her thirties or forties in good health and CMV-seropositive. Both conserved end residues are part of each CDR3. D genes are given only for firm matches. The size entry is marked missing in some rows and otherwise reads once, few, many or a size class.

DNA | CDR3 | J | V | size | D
TGTGCCAGAAGCCGCCCCGGACTAGCGGTTTACTACGAGCAGTACTTC | CARSRPGLAVYYEQYF | TRBJ2-7 | TRBV5-3 | few | TRBD2
TGTGCCAGCAGCATGGGGGCATGGACCTTTAAAATTAGCACAGATACGCAGTATTTT | CASSMGAWTFKISTDTQYF | TRBJ2-3 | TRBV21-1 | NA | NA
TGTGCCAGCAGCTCACCGGGACTAGCTCGGGTTGGGCAAGAGACCCAGTACTTC | CASSSPGLARVGQETQYF | TRBJ2-5 | TRBV11-2 | NA | TRBD2
TGTGCCAGCAGCCAAGGGGCAGTAGCGGGGGGAAACAATGAGCAGTTCTTC | CASSQGAVAGGNNEQFF | TRBJ2-1 | TRBV4-2 | few | TRBD2
TGTGCCAGCAGTAGTGGAGGGAGCAACTATGGCTACACCTTC | CASSSGGSNYGYTF | TRBJ1-2 | TRBV27 | NA | NA
TGTGCCAGCAGTCAAAGGGGGAATGAGCAGTTCTTC | CASSQRGNEQFF | TRBJ2-1 | TRBV28 | NA | NA
TGTGCCAGTAGTCATTCGGGACAGGGCACATATAGCAATCAGCCCCAGCATTTT | CASSHSGQGTYSNQPQHF | TRBJ1-5 | TRBV19 | NA | TRBD1
TGTGCCAGCAGCCCGCACGGGACAGGGGGCGCGGATACGCAGTATTTT | CASSPHGTGGADTQYF | TRBJ2-3 | TRBV11-2 | NA | TRBD1
TGCGCCAGCAGCCAAGTGGGGACAGGGGGCTACGAGCAGTACTTC | CASSQVGTGGYEQYF | TRBJ2-7 | TRBV4-3 | NA | TRBD1
TGTGCCAGCAGTTTATTACGGTGGCAGCCCCAGCATTTT | CASSLLRWQPQHF | TRBJ1-5 | TRBV28 | NA | NA
TGCAGCGTTGACGGGACTTTTAATGAGCAGTTCTTC | CSVDGTFNEQFF | TRBJ2-1 | TRBV29-1 | NA | NA
TGTGCCAGCAGTGACCAGGGGCTTAGCAATCAGCCCCAGCATTTT | CASSDQGLSNQPQHF | TRBJ1-5 | TRBV2 | once | NA
TGTGCCAGCAGTTACTCGATTGGGGCGCAGGACGAGCAGTACTTC | CASSYSIGAQDEQYF | TRBJ2-7 | TRBV6-5 | NA | NA
TGTGCCAGCTCACCACCCGGTCGCAATCAGCCCCAGCATTTT | CASSPPGRNQPQHF | TRBJ1-5 | TRBV18 | NA | NA
TGTGCCAGCAGCATCGACCTACAGAGGAACACTGAAGCTTTCTTT | CASSIDLQRNTEAFF | TRBJ1-1 | TRBV9 | NA | NA
TGTGCCAGCTCACCCTTTAGCGGGATCACAGATACGCAGTATTTT | CASSPFSGITDTQYF | TRBJ2-3 | TRBV18 | NA | TRBD2
TGCAGCGTTGAAGATCAGGCTAGCGGCCAAGAGACCCAGTACTTC | CSVEDQASGQETQYF | TRBJ2-5 | TRBV29-1 | NA | TRBD2
TGTGCCAGCAGTTTAGTGAGGGACACCGGGGAGCTGTTTTTT | CASSLVRDTGELFF | TRBJ2-2 | TRBV28 | NA | NA
TGTGCCAGCAGCGGGGACAGGGGAGTCGAAAAACTGTTTTTT | CASSGDRGVEKLFF | TRBJ1-4 | TRBV11-1 | few | TRBD1
TGTGCCAGTAACAGGGGAGATACGCAGTATTTT | CASNRGDTQYF | TRBJ2-3 | TRBV19 | NA | TRBD1
TGCGCCAGCAGCTTGGGCCCAGGGACAGGGGCAAACGAGCAGTACTTC | CASSLGPGTGANEQYF | TRBJ2-7 | TRBV5-1 | NA | TRBD1
TGTGCCAGCAGCCCCGCCCCTAGCGGAGGGGTCGGTGGCACAGATACGCAGTATTTT | CASSPAPSGGVGGTDTQYF | TRBJ2-3 | TRBV5-4 | NA | TRBD2
TGTGCCAGCAGCCAAGCTAGCGGGGGCACAGATACGCAGTATTTT | CASSQASGGTDTQYF | TRBJ2-3 | TRBV4-2 | NA | TRBD2
TGTGCCTGGAGTGTAGCCGGGATTTATGGCTACACCTTC | CAWSVAGIYGYTF | TRBJ1-2 | TRBV30 | NA | NA
TGTGCCAGTAGTATTGGTGCAGGGGGCCCCTACGAGCAGTACTTC | CASSIGAGGPYEQYF | TRBJ2-7 | TRBV19 | NA | TRBD1
TGTGCCAGCAGCTTAGCTAGCGGGAGCCTCAACGAGCAGTACTTC | CASSLASGSLNEQYF | TRBJ2-7 | TRBV7-9 | NA | TRBD2
TGTGCCAGCAGTCGACTAACCACTAGCGGGAGGGCCCGGGAGCAGTACTTC | CASSRLTTSGRAREQYF | TRBJ2-7 | TRBV28 | NA | TRBD2
TGCGCCAGCAGCTTGGACCCGAGCTCCTACGAGCAGTACTTC | CASSLDPSSYEQYF | TRBJ2-7 | TRBV5-1 | NA | NA
TGTGCCAGTAACGGAGGGCTCAGCAATCAGCCCCAGCATTTT | CASNGGLSNQPQHF | TRBJ1-5 | TRBV19 | NA | NA
TGTGCCATCAGTGGGACAGGGCGAAATGAAGCTTTCTTT | CAISGTGRNEAFF | TRBJ1-1 | TRBV10-3 | once | TRBD1
TGTGCCAGCAGTGAAGAATTAATTAGCAATCAGCCCCAGCATTTT | CASSEELISNQPQHF | TRBJ1-5 | TRBV6-1 | many | NA
TGTGCCAGCAGCCCCCAAGAGGGCTACGAGCAGTACTTC | CASSPQEGYEQYF | TRBJ2-7 | TRBV7-6 | NA | NA
TGTGCCAGCAGTAGGGGGAGCTTCTACGAGCAGTACTTC | CASSRGSFYEQYF | TRBJ2-7 | TRBV28 | NA | NA
TGTGCCAGCAGCTCGGGAAACACCATATATTTT | CASSSGNTIYF | TRBJ1-3 | TRBV7-9 | once | NA
TGCGCCAGCAGCTGGGGGCTAGCGGCACAAGAGACCCAGTACTTC | CASSWGLAAQETQYF | TRBJ2-5 | TRBV5-1 | NA | NA
TGCGCCAGCAGCTCCCGGGGGAATGAAAAACTGTTTTTT | CASSSRGNEKLFF | TRBJ1-4 | TRBV5-1 | NA | NA
TGTGCCAGCAGCTTGCTCGGGACAGGGGATTCACCCCTCCACTTT | CASSLLGTGDSPLHF | TRBJ1-6 | TRBV7-2 | NA | TRBD1
TGCAGCGCGGGGGACAGTCTTCCACAGAATGGCTACACCTTC | CSAGDSLPQNGYTF | TRBJ1-2 | TRBV29-1 | NA | TRBD1
TGTGCCACCTCGCAGGGGGTCATCTATGGCTACACCTTC | CATSQGVIYGYTF | TRBJ1-2 | TRBV28 | NA | TRBD1
TGTGCCAGCAGCTTATCGGGACAGGCGCCGAACACTGAAGCTTTCTTT | CASSLSGQAPNTEAFF | TRBJ1-1 | TRBV11-2 | NA | TRBD1
TGCGCCAGCAGCCAGGAACAGTCAGGGGCCCAGTACTTC | CASSQEQSGAQYF | TRBJ2-5 | TRBV10-2 | NA | NA
TGTTCCAGCAGCTCCGGACAGGGGGAGACCCAGTACTTC | CSSSSGQGETQYF | TRBJ2-5 | TRBV7-9 | NA | TRBD1
TGTGCCAGCAGTGTTTCAGGGGCTAGGGAGACCCAGTACTTC | CASSVSGARETQYF | TRBJ2-5 | TRBV6-1 | NA | NA
TGTGCCAGCAGCCACGGACAGGGGCGTGGCCAGGGCTACACCTTC | CASSHGQGRGQGYTF | TRBJ1-2 | TRBV28 | NA | TRBD1
TGTGCCAGTAGGACAACAGGGGGCGCATCCGAAGCTTTCTTT | CASRTTGGASEAFF | TRBJ1-1 | TRBV19 | few | TRBD1